This record looks at one T cell receptor beta chain sequence and its context. These data are taken from a study of blood T cell repertoires in COVID-19. The CDR3 totals 12 residues. Germline CDR1 reads ENHRY; CDR2 reads SYGVKD. Trimming cost V 10 bases and J 6 bases; bases outside gene matches: 3. Generated by immunoSEQ multiplex PCR, the TCRdb table keeps only in-frame clones and is missing some. This repertoire shows over 85,000 clones, around 92% found once; its top ten account for about 4%. Specimen: peripheral blood. This chain connects TRBV10-3 to TRBJ1-5; 10 nucleotides agree with TRBD1. The sequence came from a man between 18 and 35 years old with acute or convalescent COVID-19. The CDR3 is CATRTGGQPQHF. The CDR3 nucleotides are TGTGCCACCAGGACAGGGGGTCAGCCCCAGCATTTT.